The 17 T cell receptor beta chains given below trace back to one sample, sequenced in a study of sequential checkpoint blockade in melanoma. Here immunoSEQ multiplex PCR was the method, and the copy in TCRdb shows in-frame clones only, minus some. Among under 20,000 clones listed, 72% were seen once. Sample treatment: randomized to nivolumab then ipilimumab (arm A) or the reverse (arm B). This specimen consisted of CD8+ T cells sorted from blood (inferred from file names), obtained from a patient given nivolumab and ipilimumab in sequence. These receptors originate from a human donor with melanoma.

The sample holds one count of this clone. The chain links TRBV30 to TRBJ1-5; 7 nucleotides agree with TRBD1. V was pared by 0 bases and J by 4 bases, with 0 bases of the junction left unmatched. Germline V CDR1 and CDR2: GTSNPN, SVGIG (reference sequence). The CDR3 has 13 amino acids. CDR3 residues: CAWSVQGNQPQHF. CDR3 in DNA: TGTGCCTGGAGTGTACAGGGGAATCAGCCCCAGCATTTT.

The CDR3 region is CASSLNGGYNEQFF. CDR3 sequence (DNA): TGTGCCAGCAGTTTGAACGGGGGCTACAATGAGCAGTTCTTC. The chain couples TRBV27 to TRBJ2-1; a possible D gene is TRBD2 (6 bases). Trimming took 3 bases from V and 3 from J, leaving 9 bases between them. Germline values: CDR1 MNHEY, CDR2 SMNVEV (reference sequence). This CDR3 has 14 residues.

CDR3 bases: TGTGCCAGCCGTCGGGGGGCTTATGAAAAACTGTTTTTT. Translation: CASRRGAYEKLFF. The chain carries TRBV7-2 and TRBJ1-4, with a tentative D call TRBD1 (6 bases). Germline lookup yields CDR1 SGHTA and CDR2 FQGNSA. Trimming took off 8 bases at V and 6 bases at J, with 13 bases between the two ends. CDR3 length equals 13 residues.

This chain uses TRBV19 with TRBJ2-5; tentative D call: TRBD2 (5 bases). V was pared by 3 bases and J by 9 bases, with 20 bases between. Germline V gene lookup returns CDR1 LNHDA and CDR2 SQIVND (reference sequence). This CDR3 region has 15 residues. CDR3 in amino acids: CASSMRTDPGMAQYF. The CDR3 DNA follows: TGTGCCAGTAGTATGCGGACTGACCCTGGAATGGCCCAGTACTTC.

The rearrangement uses TRBV4-2 and TRBJ2-1; D is possibly TRBD1 (5 bases). Trimming pared 1 base from V and 12 bases from J, leaving 10 bases between. The germline CDR1 and CDR2 sequences are LGHNA and YNFKEQ. The CDR3 consists of 12 residues. The CDR3 sequence: CASSQAGLPQFF. For the CDR3, the DNA is TGTGCCAGCAGCCAAGCAGGGCTGCCGCAGTTCTTC.

Turning to this clone: Compared with germline, one end of the junction differs, possibly owing to a read error. The chain carries TRBV19 and TRBJ1-4; D not resolved. Per germline, CDR1 LNHDA and CDR2 SQIVND (reference sequence). There are 13 residues in the CDR3. CDR3 loop: CAGSRTPNEKLFF. Written as DNA, the CDR3 is TGTGCCGGTAGCAGGACTCCTAATGAAAAACTGTTTTTT.

The V call is TRBV6-1, the J call TRBJ2-2; 7 nucleotides align to TRBD1. Germline loops: CDR1 MNHNS, CDR2 SASEGT. V lost 6 bases, J lost 4 bases, and 11 bases stayed unmatched. The CDR3 extends over 16 amino acids. CDR3 sequence reads: CASSEQGKGGTGELFF. In DNA form, the CDR3 reads TGTGCCAGCAGCGAACAGGGGAAGGGTGGCACCGGGGAGCTGTTTTTT.

V and J are TRBV10-1 and TRBJ2-1; TRBD1 matches at 9 bases. The CDR3 totals 12 residues. V lost 6 bases and J lost 7; bases outside the gene matches: 1. Germline CDR1 is WNHNN and CDR2 is SYGVQD (reference sequence). For the CDR3, the DNA is TGCGCCAGCAGCGGACAGGGGAATGAGCAGTTCTTC. This translates into CASSGQGNEQFF.

This clone was seen a single time. This rearrangement joins TRBV21-1 to TRBJ2-2; the table's D gene call, TRBD1, was not cross checked with the DNA. TRBV21-1 represents a pseudogene. CDR3 length equals 14 residues. CDR3 protein: CASSKGQGTGELFF. In DNA form, the CDR3 reads TGTGCCAGCAGCAAAGGACAGGGAACCGGGGAGCTGTTTTTT.

V gene TRBV5-1 combines with J gene TRBJ1-4; D is unresolved. CDR3 length: 14 residues. V was trimmed by 4 bases and J by 4 bases, leaving 11 bases between them. CDR1 and CDR2 (germline): SGHRS, YFSETQ. The CDR3 coding sequence is TGCGCCAGCAGCCCTCCGGGGAGTAATGAAAAACTGTTTTTT. Translating it yields CASSPPGSNEKLFF.

A single count supports this clone. This chain uses TRBV9 with TRBJ2-5; 9 nucleotides line up with TRBD1. The CDR3 runs 15 residues. CDR1 is SGDLS, CDR2 YYNGEE, per germline. Trimming removed 3 bases from V and 5 bases from J; junction bases left unmatched: 8. This CDR3 reads CASSDGTGSAETQYF. As DNA, the CDR3 is TGTGCCAGCAGCGATGGGACAGGGTCTGCCGAGACCCAGTACTTC.

The gene calls are TRBV9 and TRBJ2-7, with 10 bases identical to TRBD2. The CDR3 consists of 16 residues. Germline values: CDR1 SGDLS, CDR2 YYNGEE. Trimming at V came to 3 bases and at J to 2 bases, leaving 8 bases not matched to a gene. Here the CDR3 reads CASSASPGTSAYEQYF. The CDR3 DNA reads TGTGCCAGCAGCGCCTCCCCCGGGACTAGCGCCTACGAGCAGTACTTC. Full variable domain (remainder filled in from reference TRBV9 and TRBJ2-7): DSGVTQTPKHLITATGQRVTLRCSPRSGDLSVYWYQQSLDQGLQFLIQYYNGEERAKGNILERFSAQQFPDLHSELNLSSLELGDSALYFCASSASPGTSAYEQYFGPGTRLTVT.

The J gene is TRBJ2-7, the V gene TRBV6-5; weak D call: TRBD1 (5 bases). The CDR3 extends over 15 amino acids. Per the germline V gene, CDR1 is MNHEY and CDR2 is SVGAGI. The V end lost 1 base, the J end lost 6 bases, and 16 bases lay between the germline ends. The CDR3 here is CASSYLTLGASEQYF. The CDR3 DNA sequence: TGTGCCAGCAGTTACTTGACTTTAGGGGCAAGCGAGCAGTACTTC.

This rearrangement joins TRBV25-1 to TRBJ1-1, with D maybe TRBD1 (5 bases). The CDR3 is 12 amino acids. Trimming pared 9 bases from V and 2 bases from J, leaving 10 bases between. Germline CDR1 is MGHDK and CDR2 is SYGVNS. The CDR3 DNA reads as TGTGCCAGTGGGGGGTATAACACTGAAGCTTTCTTT. Translating gives CASGGYNTEAFF.

The sample holds a few counts of this clone. The chain couples TRBV4-3 to TRBJ2-7, with TRBD2 matching 8 bases. The CDR3 consists of 15 residues. V dropped 4 bases and J dropped 3; count of bases not matched to a gene: 8. CDR1 LGHNA and CDR2 YSLEER come from the germline V gene. In DNA form, the CDR3 reads TGCGCCAGCAGCCCAAAGACTAGCGTGGGCTACGAGCAGTACTTC. Its translation is CASSPKTSVGYEQYF.

The chain joins TRBV4-3 to TRBJ1-2; TRBD1 matches at 8 bases. The V segment lost 2 bases and the J segment 4 bases; nucleotides outside the gene matches: 6. From germline, CDR1 is LGHNA and CDR2 YSLEER. The CDR3 runs 15 residues. The DNA for the CDR3 is TGCGCCAGCAGCCAACCGGGACAGGAACGCTATGGCTACACCTTC. Translation gives CASSQPGQERYGYTF.

The gene calls are TRBV11-2 and TRBJ2-3; TRBD2 might be the D (6 bases). V lost 4 bases, J lost 2 bases, and 16 bases lay in between. CDR3 length equals 16 residues. Germline CDR1 is SGHAT and CDR2 is FQNNGV. The CDR3 coding sequence is TGTGCCAGCAGCTCGTGGTCGGGGACTTCCACAGATACGCAGTATTTT. Translated: CASSSWSGTSTDTQYF. Looking up the rest from reference TRBV11-2 and TRBJ2-3 gives the full variable domain: EAGVAQSPRYKIIEKRQSVAFWCNPISGHATLYWYQQILGQGPKLLIQFQNNGVVDDSQLPKDRFSAERLKGVDSTLKIQPAKLEDSAVYLCASSSWSGTSTDTQYFGPGTRLTVL.